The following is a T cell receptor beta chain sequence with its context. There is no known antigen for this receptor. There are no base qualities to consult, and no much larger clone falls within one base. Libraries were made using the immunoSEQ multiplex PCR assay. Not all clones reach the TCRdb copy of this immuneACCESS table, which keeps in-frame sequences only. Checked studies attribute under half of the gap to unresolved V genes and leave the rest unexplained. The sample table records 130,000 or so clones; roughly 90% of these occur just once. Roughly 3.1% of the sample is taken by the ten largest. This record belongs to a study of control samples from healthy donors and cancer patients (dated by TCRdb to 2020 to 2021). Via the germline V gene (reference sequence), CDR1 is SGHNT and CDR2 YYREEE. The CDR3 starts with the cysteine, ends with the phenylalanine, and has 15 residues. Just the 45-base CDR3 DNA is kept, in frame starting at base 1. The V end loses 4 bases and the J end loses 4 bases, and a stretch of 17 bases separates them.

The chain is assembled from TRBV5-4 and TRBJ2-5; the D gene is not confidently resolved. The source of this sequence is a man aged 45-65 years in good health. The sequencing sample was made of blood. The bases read TGTGCCAGCAGCCCCAACGTGCGATCCGCAGAGACCCAGTACTTC. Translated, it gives CASSPNVRSAETQYF.